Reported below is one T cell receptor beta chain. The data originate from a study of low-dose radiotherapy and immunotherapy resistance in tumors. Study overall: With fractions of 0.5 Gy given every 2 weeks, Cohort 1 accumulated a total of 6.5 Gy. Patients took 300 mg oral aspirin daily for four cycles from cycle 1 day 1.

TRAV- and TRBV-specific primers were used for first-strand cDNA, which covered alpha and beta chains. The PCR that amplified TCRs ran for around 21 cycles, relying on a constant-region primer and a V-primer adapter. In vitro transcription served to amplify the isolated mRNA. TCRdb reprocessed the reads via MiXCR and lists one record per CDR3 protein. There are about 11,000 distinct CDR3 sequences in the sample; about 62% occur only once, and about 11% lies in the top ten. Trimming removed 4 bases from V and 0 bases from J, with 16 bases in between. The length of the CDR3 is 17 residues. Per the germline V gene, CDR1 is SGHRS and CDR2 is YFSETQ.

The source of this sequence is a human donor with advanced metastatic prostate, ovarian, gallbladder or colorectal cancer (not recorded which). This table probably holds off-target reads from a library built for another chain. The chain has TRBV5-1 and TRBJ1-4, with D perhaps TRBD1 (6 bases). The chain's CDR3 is CASSHGQSGATNEKLFF. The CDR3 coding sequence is TGCGCCAGCAGCCATGGACAGAGTGGTGCAACTAATGAAAAACTGTTTTTT.